What follows are 3 T cell receptor beta chains derived from one specimen sequenced in a study of CD8+CD57+ T cells in acquired aplastic anemia. Previously, flow cytometry had revealed CD8+CD57+ cell expansion in the patients chosen for sequencing. Researchers used genomic DNA as the template to profile TCR beta VDJ and CDR3. Each CDR3 protein gets one entry after TCRdb re-called the reads with MiXCR. In the table there are 160,000 or so distinct CDR3 sequences, roughly 48% of which are singletons. The sample comprised sorted CD4+, CD8+, or CD8+CD57+ T cells (not recorded which) from PBMCs. Every receptor here comes from a human donor with aplastic anemia.

The chain's CDR3 is CASTIRDTGELFF. For the CDR3, the DNA is TGTGCCAGTACCATCAGGGACACCGGGGAGCTGTTTTTT. The chain links TRBV19 to TRBJ2-2; D perhaps matches TRBD1 (5 bases). CDR3 length: 13 residues. Trimming shortened V by 7 bases and J by 3 bases, and 9 bases separated the two germline ends. Germline V lookup: CDR1 LNHDA, CDR2 SQIVND (reference sequence). The entire variable domain, with the rest obtained from reference TRBV19 and TRBJ2-2, is as follows: DGGITQSPKYLFRKEGQNVTLSCEQNLNHDAMYWYRQDPGQGLRLIYYSQIVNDFQKGDIAEGYSVSREKKESFPLTVTSAQKNPTAFYLCASTIRDTGELFFGEGSRLTVL.

This clonotype was counted at least ten times. This chain joins TRBV6-1 and TRBJ1-5, with D possibly being TRBD1 (6 bases). CDR3 length equals 15 residues. Germline V gene lookup returns CDR1 MNHNS and CDR2 SASEGT. V was clipped by 6 bases and J by 2 bases, with 14 bases between them. This chain's CDR3 is CASREQGLGNQPQHF. In DNA form, the CDR3 reads TGTGCCAGCAGGGAACAGGGTTTAGGCAATCAGCCCCAGCATTTT.

This clonotype was detected many times. This rearrangement joins TRBV19 to TRBJ1-5, with 7 bases that match TRBD1. The CDR3 runs to 13 residues. Germline-derived CDR1 and CDR2 are LNHDA and SQIVND (reference sequence). Trimming removed 7 bases from V and 4 bases from J; junction bases left unmatched: 4. The DNA for the CDR3 is TGTGCCAGTAACTGGGACAGAAATCAGCCCCAGCATTTT. This sequence encodes CASNWDRNQPQHF.